Listed below are T cell receptor beta chains from one sample, sequenced in a study of T cells after yellow fever vaccination. One entry per CDR3 protein results from TCRdb running MiXCR on the 5' RACE reads. The sample lists roughly 330,000 distinct CDR3 sequences; around 7% were seen once. Sample: PBMCs, taken roughly seven weeks after the first yellow fever vaccination. Every receptor here comes from a man aged 18 to 30 who received the YFV17D yellow fever vaccine. The CDR3 runs from the conserved cysteine through the conserved F or W. D genes are given only for firm matches. Clone size is stated in some rows and not others, as once, few, many or a class when expanded.

size	V	D	J	DNA	CDR3
many	TRBV5-5	TRBD2	TRBJ2-3	TGTGCCAGCAGCTTGACGGGGGGTAGGGCAGATACGCAGTATTTT	CASSLTGGRADTQYF
few	TRBV4-3	TRBD2	TRBJ2-7	TGCGCCAGCAGCCGAGTTCTAGCGGGGGCCTACGAGCAGTACTTC	CASSRVLAGAYEQYF
NA	TRBV5-1	TRBD2	TRBJ2-3	TGCGCCAGCAGCTTGGGTGTTAGCGGGGGGGCTTTGACAGATACGCAGTATTTT	CASSLGVSGGALTDTQYF
NA	TRBV7-2	NA	TRBJ2-5	TGTGCCAGCAGCTTCACGTTCCAAGAGACCCAGTACTTC	CASSFTFQETQYF
few	TRBV5-1	TRBD1	TRBJ1-1	TGCGCCAGCAGCTTGGACCTACAGGGGTTCACTGAAGCTTTCTTT	CASSLDLQGFTEAFF
few	TRBV5-1	TRBD1	TRBJ2-1	TGCGCCAGCGGAGGAGGGACAGGGGCATATGATGAGCAGTTCTTC	CASGGGTGAYDEQFF
few	TRBV4-3	TRBD2	TRBJ2-6	TGCGCCAGCAGCCAAGGGGGGGGAACCGGGGCCAACGTCCTGACTTTC	CASSQGGGTGANVLTF
many	TRBV6-2/TRBV6-3	NA	TRBJ2-1	TGTGCCAGCAGTTCGACCCTATTTGAGCAGTTCTTC	CASSSTLFEQFF
few	TRBV5-5	NA	TRBJ2-1	TGTGCCAGCACCTCCGGACTCGTTATTTCCGGCAATGAGCAGTTCTTC	CASTSGLVISGNEQFF
few	TRBV7-2	NA	TRBJ2-7	TGTGCCAGCAGCTTAGGAACCAGGGTTGGCGAGCAGTACTTC	CASSLGTRVGEQYF
many	TRBV28	NA	TRBJ2-5	TGTGCCAGCAGTTTAAACCCGGGACACGCCGGGGAGACCCAGTACTTC	CASSLNPGHAGETQYF
NA	TRBV5-4	NA	TRBJ2-2	TGTGCCAGCAGCTTCCGGGGCTTGAACACCGGGGAGCTGTTTTTT	CASSFRGLNTGELFF
NA	TRBV2	NA	TRBJ2-3	TGTGCCAGCGATAGGTGGGGGGACGATTCAGATACGCAGTATTTT	CASDRWGDDSDTQYF
few	TRBV7-2	NA	TRBJ2-1	TGTGCCAGCAGCTTAAAGGCAGGGGATGAGCAGTTCTTC	CASSLKAGDEQFF
NA	TRBV28	TRBD1	TRBJ1-4	TGTGCCAGCAGACCAATGACAGGGATTAATGAAAAACTGTTTTTT	CASRPMTGINEKLFF
few	TRBV24-1	NA	TRBJ2-2	TGTGCCCCTAGTTTCACCGGGGAGCTGTTTTTT	CAPSFTGELFF
NA	TRBV7-2	NA	TRBJ2-1	TGTGCCAGCAGCATGGGTGCGGGCAGTGAGCAGTTCTTC	CASSMGAGSEQFF
NA	TRBV12-3/TRBV12-4	TRBD1	TRBJ2-1	TGTGCCAGCAGAAGGGACAGCACCTACAATGAGCAGTTCTTC	CASRRDSTYNEQFF
NA	TRBV20-1	NA	TRBJ1-6	TGCAGTGCAAGAAGGGCCAGGGAAAATTCACCCCTCCACTTT	CSARRARENSPLHF
NA	TRBV7-3	NA	TRBJ2-1	TGTGCCAGCAGCTTACAAGCGGTCTCCTACAATGAGCAGTTCTTC	CASSLQAVSYNEQFF
many	TRBV7-9	NA	TRBJ2-2	TGTGCCAGCAGCCCCACTCCTATACAGGGATTCACCGGGGAGCTGTTTTTT	CASSPTPIQGFTGELFF
NA	TRBV3-1	NA	TRBJ2-1	TGTGCCAGCAGCCAAGCCCCGGGGGTCGAAGGGATCAATGAGCAGTTCTTC	CASSQAPGVEGINEQFF
many	TRBV15	NA	TRBJ1-1	TGTGCCACCAGCAGAGCCCGGGCGGGGACTGAAGCTTTCTTT	CATSRARAGTEAFF
few	TRBV5-4	NA	TRBJ1-1	TGTGCCAGCAGCTTCAAACAGGGCACTGAAGCTTTCTTT	CASSFKQGTEAFF
few	TRBV5-1	TRBD1	TRBJ1-2	TGCGCCAGCAGTCCGGGACAGGGGCCTTCTTTTGGGAGCTATGGCTACACCTTC	CASSPGQGPSFGSYGYTF
few	TRBV5-1	TRBD1	TRBJ2-7	TGCGCCAGCAGCTCATCTCCACAGGGGGATTACGAGCAGTACTTC	CASSSSPQGDYEQYF
few	TRBV20-1	TRBD1	TRBJ2-7	TGCAGTGCTAGGAAATCGTTGACAGGGGGTATCTACGAGCAGTACTTC	CSARKSLTGGIYEQYF
many	TRBV29-1	NA	TRBJ2-5	TGCAGCTTCCGCGGCGGGGTTGGGGCGAGGACCCAGTACTTC	CSFRGGVGARTQYF
NA	TRBV20-1	TRBD1	TRBJ1-2	TGCAGTGCCCAGGGGACAGGAGTCTCTAACTATGGCTACACCTTC	CSAQGTGVSNYGYTF
NA	TRBV5-1	NA	TRBJ2-3	TGCGCCAGCAGCTTGGCCTATTCTCGCACAGATACGCAGTATTTT	CASSLAYSRTDTQYF
NA	TRBV12-3/TRBV12-4	NA	TRBJ2-3	TGTGCCAGCAGACCCTATAGCGGTACGCAGTATTTT	CASRPYSGTQYF
many	TRBV5-1	TRBD1	TRBJ1-1	TGTGCCAGCAGCTCGGGACAGGCTAACACTGAAGCTTTCTTT	CASSSGQANTEAFF
NA	TRBV3-1	NA	TRBJ2-1	TGTGCCAGCAGCGACTCGCCGGATGAGCAGTTCTTC	CASSDSPDEQFF
NA	TRBV4-1	TRBD1	TRBJ2-3	TGCGCCAGCAGCCAAGATGAGTACAGGGGGGCAGATACGCAGTATTTT	CASSQDEYRGADTQYF
NA	TRBV4-1	NA	TRBJ2-7	TGCGCCAGCAGCCAAGTTGGCGGCCAGGGGGAGGACTACGAGCAGTACTTC	CASSQVGGQGEDYEQYF
NA	TRBV7-2	TRBD1	TRBJ2-5	TGTGCCAGCAGCTCGGGACAGCTCCAAGAGACCCAGTACTTC	CASSSGQLQETQYF
many	TRBV2	NA	TRBJ2-7	TGTGCCAGCAGTGAAGTATTTTCTAGCAGCTACGAGCAGTACTTC	CASSEVFSSSYEQYF
NA	TRBV20-1	TRBD1	TRBJ1-1	TGCAGTGCTAGCCCGAGGACAGGCTATGAAGCTTTCTTT	CSASPRTGYEAFF
many	TRBV27	NA	TRBJ2-3	TGTGCCAGCAGTTTGTGGGGAAACGACGACACAGATACGCAGTATTTT	CASSLWGNDDTDTQYF
NA	TRBV5-1	TRBD2	TRBJ2-1	TGCGCCAGCGGCTTGGGTAGCGGGGCATACAATGAGCAGTTCTTC	CASGLGSGAYNEQFF
few	TRBV4-3	NA	TRBJ1-2	TGCGCCAGCAGCCAAGAAATAGGCCAAGCGGATGGCTACACCTTC	CASSQEIGQADGYTF
NA	TRBV29-1	NA	TRBJ2-5	TGCAGCGGACTGAGTGGGACCCAGTACTTC	CSGLSGTQYF
NA	TRBV20-1	NA	TRBJ2-7	TGCAGTGCCCTTCGCCGGGGCAGCTCCTACGAGCAGTACTTC	CSALRRGSSYEQYF
few	TRBV6-2/TRBV6-3	TRBD1	TRBJ2-5	TGTGCCAGCAGTTACAACAGGGGGCAAGAGACCCAGTACTTC	CASSYNRGQETQYF
few	TRBV5-1	NA	TRBJ2-3	TGCGCCAGCAGCTCTGACTATCCAGATACGCAGTATTTT	CASSSDYPDTQYF
many	TRBV12-3/TRBV12-4	NA	TRBJ1-2	TGTGCCAGCAGTTTTGGGGGCCCGAGCGGTGGCTACACCTTC	CASSFGGPSGGYTF
few	TRBV25-1	NA	TRBJ2-5	TGTGCCAGCAGACAAGAGACCCAGTACTTC	CASRQETQYF
NA	TRBV5-4	NA	TRBJ1-5	TGTGCCAGCAGCTTTACGGGGAGGTCCGGAAGGAGTCAGCCCCAGCATTTT	CASSFTGRSGRSQPQHF
NA	TRBV3-1	NA	TRBJ1-2	TGTGCCAGCAGCTTTGGACAGTCCCACTATGGCTACACCTTC	CASSFGQSHYGYTF